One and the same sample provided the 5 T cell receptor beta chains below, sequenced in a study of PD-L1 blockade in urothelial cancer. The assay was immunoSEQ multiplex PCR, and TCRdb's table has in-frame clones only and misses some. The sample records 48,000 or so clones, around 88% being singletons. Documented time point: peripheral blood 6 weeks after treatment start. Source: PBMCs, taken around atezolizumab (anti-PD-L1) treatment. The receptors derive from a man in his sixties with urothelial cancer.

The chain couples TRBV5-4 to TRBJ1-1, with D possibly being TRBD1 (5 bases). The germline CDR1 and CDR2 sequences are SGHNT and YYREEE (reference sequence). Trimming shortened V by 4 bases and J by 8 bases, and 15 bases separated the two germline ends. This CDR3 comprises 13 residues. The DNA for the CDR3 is TGTGCCAGCAGCACCAGTGTAGGGGAAGAAGCTTTCTTT. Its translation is CASSTSVGEEAFF.

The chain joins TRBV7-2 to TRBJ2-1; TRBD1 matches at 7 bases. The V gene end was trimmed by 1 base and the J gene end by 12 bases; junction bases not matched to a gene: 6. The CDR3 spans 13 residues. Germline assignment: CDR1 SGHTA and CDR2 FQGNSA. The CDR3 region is CASSLDRTGWQFF. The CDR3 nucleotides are TGTGCCAGCAGCTTAGACCGGACAGGCTGGCAGTTCTTC.

In nucleotides, the CDR3 is TGTGCCATCAGTGAAGCCAACAATGAGCAGTTCTTC. Residues: CAISEANNEQFF. This chain uses TRBV10-3 with TRBJ2-1, with D uncertain. CDR1 is ENHRY and CDR2 is SYGVKD in the germline V gene. V gave up 3 bases and J gave up 5 bases, with 5 bases separating them. This CDR3 has 12 residues.

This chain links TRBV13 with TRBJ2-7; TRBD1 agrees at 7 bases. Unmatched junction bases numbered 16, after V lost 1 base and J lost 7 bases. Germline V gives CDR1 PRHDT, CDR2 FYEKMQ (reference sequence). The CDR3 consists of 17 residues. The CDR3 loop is CASSLEPLRDRASEQYF. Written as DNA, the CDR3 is TGTGCCAGCAGCTTAGAGCCCCTCCGGGACAGAGCCTCGGAGCAGTACTTC.

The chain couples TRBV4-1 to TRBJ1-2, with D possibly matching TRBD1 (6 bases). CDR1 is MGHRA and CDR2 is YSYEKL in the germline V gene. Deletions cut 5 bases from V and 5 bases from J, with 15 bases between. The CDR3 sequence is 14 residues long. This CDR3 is CASSARGGGYGYTF. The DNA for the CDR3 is TGCGCCAGCAGCGCAAGGGGGGGTGGGTATGGCTACACCTTC.